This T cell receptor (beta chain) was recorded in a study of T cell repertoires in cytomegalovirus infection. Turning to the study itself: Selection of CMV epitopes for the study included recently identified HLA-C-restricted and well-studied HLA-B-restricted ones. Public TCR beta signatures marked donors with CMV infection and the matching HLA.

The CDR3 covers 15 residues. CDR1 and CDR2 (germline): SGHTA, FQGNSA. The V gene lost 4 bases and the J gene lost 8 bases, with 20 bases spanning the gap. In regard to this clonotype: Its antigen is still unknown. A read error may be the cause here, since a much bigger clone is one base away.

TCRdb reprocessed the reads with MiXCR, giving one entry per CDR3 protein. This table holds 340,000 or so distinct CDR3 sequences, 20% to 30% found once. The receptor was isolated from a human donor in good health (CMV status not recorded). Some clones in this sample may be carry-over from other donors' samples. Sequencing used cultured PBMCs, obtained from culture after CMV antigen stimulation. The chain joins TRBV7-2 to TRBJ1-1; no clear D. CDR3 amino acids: CTSSYTTGLGLEAFF. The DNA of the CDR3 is TGTACCAGCAGCTACACGACGGGCCTCGGACTGGAAGCTTTCTTT.